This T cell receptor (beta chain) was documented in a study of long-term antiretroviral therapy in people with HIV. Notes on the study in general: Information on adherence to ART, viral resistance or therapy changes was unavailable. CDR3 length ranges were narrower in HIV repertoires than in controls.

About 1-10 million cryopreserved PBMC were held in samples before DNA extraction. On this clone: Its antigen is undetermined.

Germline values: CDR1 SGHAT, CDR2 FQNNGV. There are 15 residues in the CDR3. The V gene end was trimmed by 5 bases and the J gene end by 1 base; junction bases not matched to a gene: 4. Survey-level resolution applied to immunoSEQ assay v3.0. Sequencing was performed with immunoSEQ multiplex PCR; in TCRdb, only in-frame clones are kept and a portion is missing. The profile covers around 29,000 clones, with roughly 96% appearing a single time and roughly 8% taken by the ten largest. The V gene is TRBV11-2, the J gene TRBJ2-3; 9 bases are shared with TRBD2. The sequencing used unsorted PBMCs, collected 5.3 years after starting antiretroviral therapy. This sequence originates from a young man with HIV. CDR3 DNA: TGTGCCAGCAGCCCTAAGCGGGGGGGCACAGATACGCAGTATTTT. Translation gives CASSPKRGGTDTQYF.